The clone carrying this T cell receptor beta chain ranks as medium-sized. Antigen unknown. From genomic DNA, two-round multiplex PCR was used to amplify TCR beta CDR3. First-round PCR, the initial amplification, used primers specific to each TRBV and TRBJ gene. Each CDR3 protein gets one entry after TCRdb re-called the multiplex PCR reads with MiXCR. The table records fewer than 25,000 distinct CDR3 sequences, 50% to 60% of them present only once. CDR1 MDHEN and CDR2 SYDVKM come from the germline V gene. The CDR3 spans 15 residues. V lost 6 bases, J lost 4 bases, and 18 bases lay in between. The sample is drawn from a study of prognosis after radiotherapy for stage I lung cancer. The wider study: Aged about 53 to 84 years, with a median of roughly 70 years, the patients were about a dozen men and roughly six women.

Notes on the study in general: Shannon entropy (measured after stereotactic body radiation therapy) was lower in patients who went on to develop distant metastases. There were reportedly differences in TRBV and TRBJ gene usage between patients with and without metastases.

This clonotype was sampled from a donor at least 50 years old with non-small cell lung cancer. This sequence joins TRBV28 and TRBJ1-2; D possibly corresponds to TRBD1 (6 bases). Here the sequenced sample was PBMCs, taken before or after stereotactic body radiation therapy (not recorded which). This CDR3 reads CASSLVATGAYGYTF. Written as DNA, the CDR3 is TGTGCCAGCAGCTTAGTGGCGACAGGAGCCTATGGCTACACCTTC.